This T cell receptor beta chain comes out of a study of blood T cell repertoires in COVID-19. Study in general: Researchers got acute and convalescent COVID-19 samples from the United States, Italy and Spain. T cells, B-cell-depleted T cells, or PBMCs provided the cDNA or gDNA that served as material.

In the authors' methods: Amplification with reference gene primers provided the estimates of nucleated cell counts. Produced via immunoSEQ multiplex PCR; TCRdb's table is partial and in-frame only. V, J and clone size reflect that table, while D and trimming were determined from the DNA. Of 250,000 to 350,000 clones listed, roughly 80% were seen once; the top ten hold 15% to 17%. Per the germline V gene, CDR1 is LNHDA and CDR2 is SQIVND (reference sequence). The ends were cut back, 6 bases at V and 3 bases at J, with 12 bases in the middle. CDR3 size: 14 residues. Patients of the Seattle cohort, enrolled during active infection, were followed longitudinally.

The V and J genes are TRBV19 and TRBJ2-1; the D gene is possibly TRBD2 (6 bases). Material for sequencing was peripheral blood. This TCR derives from a person aged 70 to 85 with COVID-19, enrolled during active disease. CDR3 residues: CASSVAEYYNEQFF. The CDR3 nucleotides are TGTGCCAGTAGCGTAGCGGAATACTACAATGAGCAGTTCTTC.